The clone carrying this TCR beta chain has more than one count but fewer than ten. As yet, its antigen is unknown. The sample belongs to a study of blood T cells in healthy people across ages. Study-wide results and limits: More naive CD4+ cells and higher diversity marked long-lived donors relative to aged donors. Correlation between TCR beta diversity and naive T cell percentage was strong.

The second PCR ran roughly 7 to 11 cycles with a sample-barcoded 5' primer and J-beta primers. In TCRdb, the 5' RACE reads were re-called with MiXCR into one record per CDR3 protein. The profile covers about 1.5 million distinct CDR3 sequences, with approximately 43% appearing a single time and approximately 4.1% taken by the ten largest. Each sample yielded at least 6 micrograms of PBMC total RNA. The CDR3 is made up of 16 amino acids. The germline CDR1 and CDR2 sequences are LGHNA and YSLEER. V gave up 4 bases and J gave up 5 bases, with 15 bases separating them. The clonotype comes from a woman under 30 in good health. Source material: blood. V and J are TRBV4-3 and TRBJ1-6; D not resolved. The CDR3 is CASSRDVEGNNSPLHF. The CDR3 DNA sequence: TGCGCCAGCAGCCGAGACGTCGAGGGTAATAATTCACCCCTCCACTTT.